This T cell receptor (beta chain) emerged from a study of blood T cell repertoires in COVID-19. Study information: The samples span acute and convalescent COVID-19 from the United States, Italy and Spain. T cells, B-cell-depleted T cells, or PBMCs supplied cDNA or gDNA.

As handled by the study authors: Estimation of nucleated cell counts relied on the amplification of reference gene primers. TCRdb keeps only in-frame clones here, not all; method: immunoSEQ multiplex PCR. The V and J calls and clone size were taken over from that table, and D and trimming were inferred from the DNA. The sample has around 200,000 clones, over 70% seen once; the top ten hold under 3.5%. This clonotype originated in a man in his fifties or sixties with active or convalescent COVID-19. The specimen sequenced was peripheral blood.

The CDR3 region is CASSGTDDQPQHF. CDR3 DNA: TGTGCCAGCTCCGGGACAGATGATCAGCCCCAGCATTTT. J is TRBJ1-5 and V is TRBV5-5; TRBD1 matches 7 bases. Germline V gene sequence: CDR1 SGHKS, CDR2 YYEKEE (reference sequence). The CDR3 totals 13 residues. The trim removed 7 bases at V and 5 bases at J, leaving 6 bases unmatched.